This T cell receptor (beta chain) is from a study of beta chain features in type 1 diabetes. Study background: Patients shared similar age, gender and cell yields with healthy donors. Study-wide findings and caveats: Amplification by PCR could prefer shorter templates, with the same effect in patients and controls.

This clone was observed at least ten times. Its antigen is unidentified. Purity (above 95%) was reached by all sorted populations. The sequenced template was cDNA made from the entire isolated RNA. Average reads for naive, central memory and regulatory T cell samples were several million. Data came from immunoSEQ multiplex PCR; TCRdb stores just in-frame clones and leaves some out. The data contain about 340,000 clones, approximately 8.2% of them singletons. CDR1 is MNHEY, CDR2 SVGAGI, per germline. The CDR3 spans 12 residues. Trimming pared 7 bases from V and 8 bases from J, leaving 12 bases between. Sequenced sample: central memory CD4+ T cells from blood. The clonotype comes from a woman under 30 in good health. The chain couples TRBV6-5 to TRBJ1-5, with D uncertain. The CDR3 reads CASKDGEEPQHF. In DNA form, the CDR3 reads TGTGCCAGCAAGGACGGAGAGGAGCCCCAGCATTTT.